Following are 12 T cell receptor beta chains from one sample sequenced in a study of radiotherapy plus CTLA-4 blockade in lung cancer listed by TCRdb under 2018. The library was generated by the immunoSEQ multiplex PCR assay. Drawn from immuneACCESS, this table holds only the in-frame rearrangements with V and J called that TCRdb kept. Clones are partly lost; checked studies trace under half to an unresolved V gene and leave the rest unexplained. This sample holds some 40,000 clones; more than 70% were observed only once. The ten largest account for more than 20% of the sample. This specimen was peripheral blood, taken from a patient treated with radiotherapy plus ipilimumab. These receptor sequences come from a human donor with non-small cell lung cancer that progressed on radiotherapy plus ipilimumab.

The DNA of the CDR3 is TGTGCCATCAGTGAGTCTAGGGGACAGGCTAACAATCAGCCCCAGCATTTT. Its protein is CAISESRGQANNQPQHF. The rearrangement links TRBV10-3 to TRBJ1-5, with 8 positions matching TRBD1. The J segment lost 3 bases and the V segment lost 0 bases, leaving 7 bases of the junction unmatched. CDR3 length: 17 residues. CDR1 and CDR2 from the germline V gene are ENHRY and SYGVKD.

The V and J genes are TRBV29-1 and TRBJ2-7; possibly TRBD1 for D (5 bases). This CDR3 comprises 15 residues. Trimming removed 1 base at V and 2 bases at J, with 15 bases between. Germline loops: CDR1 SQVTM, CDR2 ANQGSEA. The CDR3 is CSVEASQGRPYEQYF. The CDR3 region has the DNA TGCAGCGTTGAAGCGTCCCAGGGCCGCCCCTACGAGCAGTACTTC.

The chain links TRBV9 to TRBJ1-4; D gene uncertain. The CDR3 length is 15 residues. Trimming left V 3 bases short and J 0 bases short, with 9 bases between. CDR1 and CDR2 (germline): SGDLS, YYNGEE. The DNA of the CDR3 is TGTGCCAGCAGCGCAAGACTGGCAACTAATGAAAAACTGTTTTTT. This codes for CASSARLATNEKLFF.

The V and J genes are TRBV5-1 and TRBJ1-3; a possible D gene is TRBD1 (5 bases). This CDR3 contains 16 residues. V was clipped by 6 bases and J by 3 bases, with 19 bases between them. The germline V gene encodes CDR1 SGHRS and CDR2 YFSETQ. The CDR3 loop reads CASTQDSGDVGNTIYF. The CDR3 region has the DNA TGCGCCAGCACCCAGGATAGCGGGGACGTTGGAAACACCATATATTTT.

The rearrangement joins TRBV11-2 to TRBJ1-2; 7 nucleotides match TRBD1. Germline loops: CDR1 SGHAT, CDR2 FQNNGV. Trimming took 3 bases from V and 2 from J; bases not matched to a gene: 3. This CDR3 comprises 14 residues. The CDR3 coding sequence is TGTGCCAGCAGCTTTGGACAGGCGAACTATGGCTACACCTTC. Its protein is CASSFGQANYGYTF. Full variable domain (remainder filled in from reference TRBV11-2 and TRBJ1-2): EAGVAQSPRYKIIEKRQSVAFWCNPISGHATLYWYQQILGQGPKLLIQFQNNGVVDDSQLPKDRFSAERLKGVDSTLKIQPAKLEDSAVYLCASSFGQANYGYTFGSGTRLTVV.

V is TRBV10-1 and J is TRBJ1-1; D is uncertain. The germline V and J ends were trimmed by 8 bases and 6 bases, with 34 bases remaining between them. Germline V gene sequence: CDR1 WNHNN, CDR2 SYGVQD (reference sequence). This CDR3 contains 19 residues. Written as DNA, the CDR3 is TGCGCCAGCTGGGCTGTGGTCCCCCGAACGGCCATCCACTCCGCTGAAGCTTTCTTT. Protein: CASWAVVPRTAIHSAEAFF.

This sequence joins TRBV11-1 and TRBJ2-3; D possibly corresponds to TRBD1 (5 bases). Germline values: CDR1 SGHAT, CDR2 FQDESV (reference sequence). Deletions cut 7 bases from V and 1 base from J, with 6 bases between. This CDR3 contains 12 residues. CDR3 protein: CASKGGTDTQYF. The CDR3 DNA reads TGTGCCAGCAAAGGGGGCACAGATACGCAGTATTTT.

This clone was seen only a few times. One junction end does not reproduce the germline sequence, and a read error may be involved. The chain is built from TRBV20-1 and TRBJ2-1, with 10 bases fitting TRBD1. The length of the CDR3 is 9 residues. Germline values: CDR1 DFQATT, CDR2 SNEGSKA (reference sequence). The CDR3 DNA is TGCAGTGCTGAAGGACAGGGGGTCTTC. Amino acids: CSAEGQGVF.

The J gene is TRBJ1-5, the V gene TRBV18; D gene ambiguous. Germline V gene sequence: CDR1 KGHSH, CDR2 LQKENI. Trimming cost V 2 bases and J 2 bases, with 7 bases left between them. This CDR3 is built from 14 residues. The CDR3: CASSPGGGNQPQHF. The CDR3 DNA reads as TGTGCCAGCTCACCAGGCGGGGGCAATCAGCCCCAGCATTTT.

The sample holds a few counts of this clone. The V and J genes are TRBV27 and TRBJ1-5, with D maybe TRBD1 (5 bases). V dropped 6 bases and J dropped 2 bases, with 14 bases sitting between them. Germline CDR1 is MNHEY and CDR2 is SMNVEV (reference sequence). The CDR3 consists of 15 residues. Written as DNA, the CDR3 is TGTGCCAGCAGGGAGGGGACCATTGGCAATCAGCCCCAGCATTTT. As protein: CASREGTIGNQPQHF.

The gene calls are TRBV4-1 and TRBJ2-5, with 10 bases identical to TRBD2. The CDR3 is 16 residues long. The V gene's germline CDR1 is MGHRA and CDR2 YSYEKL. V lost 1 base and J lost 2; bases outside the gene matches: 4. DNA of the CDR3: TGCGCCAGCAGCCAAGCGGGTAGCGGGGGGCAAGAGACCCAGTACTTC. It yields the protein CASSQAGSGGQETQYF.

This chain links TRBV29-1 with TRBJ1-1, with D uncertain. V lost 5 bases to trimming and J lost 0 bases, with 22 bases between them. Germline lookup yields CDR1 SQVTM and CDR2 ANQGSEA. CDR3 size: 17 residues. CDR3 in DNA: TGCAGCGTTATGGATGGCGGGATGGTTATGATGAACACTGAAGCTTTCTTT. This sequence encodes CSVMDGGMVMMNTEAFF.